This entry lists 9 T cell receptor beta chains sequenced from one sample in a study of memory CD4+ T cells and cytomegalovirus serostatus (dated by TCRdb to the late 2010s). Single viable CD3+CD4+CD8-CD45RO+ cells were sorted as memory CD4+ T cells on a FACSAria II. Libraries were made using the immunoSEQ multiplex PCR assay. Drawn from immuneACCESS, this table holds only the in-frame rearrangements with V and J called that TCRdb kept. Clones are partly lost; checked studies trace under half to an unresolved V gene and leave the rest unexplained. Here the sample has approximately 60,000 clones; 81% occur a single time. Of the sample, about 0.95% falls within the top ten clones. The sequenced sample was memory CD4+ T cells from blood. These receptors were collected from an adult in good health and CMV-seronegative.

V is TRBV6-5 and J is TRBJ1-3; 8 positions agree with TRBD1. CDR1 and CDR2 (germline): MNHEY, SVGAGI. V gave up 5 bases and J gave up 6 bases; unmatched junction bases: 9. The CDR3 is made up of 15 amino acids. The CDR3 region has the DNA TGTGCCAGCAGTCTCAGGGGGCGAGTGGAAAACACCATATATTTT. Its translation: CASSLRGRVENTIYF.

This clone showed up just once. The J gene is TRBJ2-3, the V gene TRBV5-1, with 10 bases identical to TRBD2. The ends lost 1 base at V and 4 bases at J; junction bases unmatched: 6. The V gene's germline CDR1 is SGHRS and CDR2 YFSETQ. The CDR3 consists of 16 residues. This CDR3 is CASSLYGTSASDTQYF. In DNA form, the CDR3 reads TGCGCCAGCAGCTTGTACGGGACTAGCGCGTCAGATACGCAGTATTTT. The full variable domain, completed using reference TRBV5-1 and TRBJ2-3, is KAGVTQTPRYLIKTRGQQVTLSCSPISGHRSVSWYQQTPGQGLQFLFEYFSETQRNKGNFPGRFSGRQFSNSRSEMNVSTLELGDSALYLCASSLYGTSASDTQYFGPGTRLTVL.

The CDR3 DNA sequence: TGTGCCAGCAGTTTATCGCCATTAGGGACAGCTCTCTACGAGCAGTACTTC. It yields the protein CASSLSPLGTALYEQYF. This chain joins TRBV27 and TRBJ2-7, with 7 positions matching TRBD1. Germline V lookup: CDR1 MNHEY, CDR2 SMNVEV (reference sequence). The trim removed 0 bases at V and 3 bases at J, leaving 11 bases unmatched. This CDR3 is built from 17 residues.

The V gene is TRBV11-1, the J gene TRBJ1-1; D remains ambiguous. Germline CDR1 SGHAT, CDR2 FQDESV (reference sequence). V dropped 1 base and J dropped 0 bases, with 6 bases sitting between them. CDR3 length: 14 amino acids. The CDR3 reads CASSLGRMNTEAFF. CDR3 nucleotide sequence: TGTGCCAGCAGCTTAGGACGGATGAACACTGAAGCTTTCTTT. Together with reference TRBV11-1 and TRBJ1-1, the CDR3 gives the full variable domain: EAEVAQSPRYKITEKSQAVAFWCDPISGHATLYWYRQILGQGPELLVQFQDESVVDDSQLPKDRFSAERLKGVDSTLKIQPAELGDSAMYLCASSLGRMNTEAFFGQGTRLTVV.

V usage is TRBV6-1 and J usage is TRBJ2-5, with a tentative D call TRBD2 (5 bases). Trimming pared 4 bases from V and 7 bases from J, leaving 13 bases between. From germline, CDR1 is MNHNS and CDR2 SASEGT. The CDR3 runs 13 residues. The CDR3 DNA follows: TGTGCCAGCAGTGTGGACGGGAAGATGACCCAGTACTTC. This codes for CASSVDGKMTQYF.

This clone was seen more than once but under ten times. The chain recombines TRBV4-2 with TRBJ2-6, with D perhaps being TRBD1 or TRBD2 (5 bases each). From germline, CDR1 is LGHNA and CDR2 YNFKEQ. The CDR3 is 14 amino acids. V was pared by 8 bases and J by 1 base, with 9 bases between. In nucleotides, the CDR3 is TGTGCCAGCGGGGGTGGGTCTGGGGCCAACGTCCTGACTTTC. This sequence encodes CASGGGSGANVLTF.

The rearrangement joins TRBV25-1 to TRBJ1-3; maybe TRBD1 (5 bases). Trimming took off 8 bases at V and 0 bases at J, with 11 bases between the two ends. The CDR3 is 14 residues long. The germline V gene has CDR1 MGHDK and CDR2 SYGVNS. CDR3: CASGGVNSGNTIYF. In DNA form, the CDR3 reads TGTGCCAGCGGAGGGGTGAACTCTGGAAACACCATATATTTT.

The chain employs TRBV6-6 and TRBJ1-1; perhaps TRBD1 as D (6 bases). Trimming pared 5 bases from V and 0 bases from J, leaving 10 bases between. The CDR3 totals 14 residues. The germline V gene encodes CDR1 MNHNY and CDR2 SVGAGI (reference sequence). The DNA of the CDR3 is TGTGCCAGCAGTAATAACAGGGTGAACACTGAAGCTTTCTTT. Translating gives CASSNNRVNTEAFF.

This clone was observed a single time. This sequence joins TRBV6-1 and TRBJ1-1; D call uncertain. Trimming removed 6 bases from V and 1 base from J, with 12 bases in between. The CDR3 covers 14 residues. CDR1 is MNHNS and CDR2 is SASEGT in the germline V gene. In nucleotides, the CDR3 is TGTGCCAGCAGGGTCCGCCACCCGAACACTGAAGCTTTCTTT. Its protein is CASRVRHPNTEAFF.